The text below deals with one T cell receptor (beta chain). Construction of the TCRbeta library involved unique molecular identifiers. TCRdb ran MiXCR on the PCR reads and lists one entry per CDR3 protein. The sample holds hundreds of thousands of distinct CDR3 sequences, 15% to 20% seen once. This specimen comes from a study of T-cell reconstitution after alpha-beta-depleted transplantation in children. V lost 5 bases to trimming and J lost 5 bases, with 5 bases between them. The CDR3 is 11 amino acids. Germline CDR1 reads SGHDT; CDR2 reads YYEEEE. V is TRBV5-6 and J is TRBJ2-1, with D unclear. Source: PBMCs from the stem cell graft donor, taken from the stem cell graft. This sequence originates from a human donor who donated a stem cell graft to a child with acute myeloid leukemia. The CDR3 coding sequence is TGTGCCAGCAGACAGCACAATGAGCAGTTCTTC. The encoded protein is CASRQHNEQFF.